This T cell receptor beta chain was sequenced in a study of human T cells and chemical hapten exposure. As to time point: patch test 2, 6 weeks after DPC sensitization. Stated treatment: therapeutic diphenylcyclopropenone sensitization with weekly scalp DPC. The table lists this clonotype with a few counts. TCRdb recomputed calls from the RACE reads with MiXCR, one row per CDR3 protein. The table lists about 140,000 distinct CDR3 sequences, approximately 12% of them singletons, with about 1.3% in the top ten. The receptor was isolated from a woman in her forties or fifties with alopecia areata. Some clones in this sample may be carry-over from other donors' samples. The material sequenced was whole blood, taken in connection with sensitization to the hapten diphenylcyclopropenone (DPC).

DNA for the CDR3: TGCGCCAGCAGCCAACCAATCAGGGGCAGGACCTACGAGCAGTACTTC. It is translated as CASSQPIRGRTYEQYF. The chain employs TRBV4-1 and TRBJ2-7; tentatively, D is TRBD1 (6 bases). V lost 2 bases and J lost 2, with 16 bases in between. Germline lookup yields CDR1 MGHRA and CDR2 YSYEKL. The length of the CDR3 is 16 residues.